This T cell receptor (beta chain) was found in a study of molecular identifiers for immune sequencing clone quantification. Looked up from germline, CDR1 is SGDLS and CDR2 is YYNGEE. CDR3 length equals 17 residues. The ends lost 3 bases at V and 2 bases at J; junction bases unmatched: 10. Naive CD8 T cells were sorted, and the gate applied was CD8+CD4-CCR7+CD45RA+. MiXCR, applied by TCRdb to the PCR reads, yields one record per CDR3 protein. The sample consists of 460,000 or so distinct CDR3 sequences, 25% of them appearing once. This TCR derives from a human donor in good health. Some libraries in this study had Jurkat cell RNA spiked in. Input material: naive CD8+ T cells from blood, with Jurkat cell RNA spiked in. Specified subset: FACS-sorted CD8+CD4-CCR7+CD45RA+ naive T cells. V usage is TRBV9 and J usage is TRBJ2-3, with TRBD2 matching 9 bases. The CDR3 reads CASSALSGSAVTDTQYF. CDR3 coding DNA: TGTGCCAGCAGCGCTCTTAGCGGGAGTGCTGTCACAGATACGCAGTATTTT. Supplemented by reference TRBV9 and TRBJ2-3, the full variable domain reads DSGVTQTPKHLITATGQRVTLRCSPRSGDLSVYWYQQSLDQGLQFLIQYYNGEERAKGNILERFSAQQFPDLHSELNLSSLELGDSALYFCASSALSGSAVTDTQYFGPGTRLTVL.